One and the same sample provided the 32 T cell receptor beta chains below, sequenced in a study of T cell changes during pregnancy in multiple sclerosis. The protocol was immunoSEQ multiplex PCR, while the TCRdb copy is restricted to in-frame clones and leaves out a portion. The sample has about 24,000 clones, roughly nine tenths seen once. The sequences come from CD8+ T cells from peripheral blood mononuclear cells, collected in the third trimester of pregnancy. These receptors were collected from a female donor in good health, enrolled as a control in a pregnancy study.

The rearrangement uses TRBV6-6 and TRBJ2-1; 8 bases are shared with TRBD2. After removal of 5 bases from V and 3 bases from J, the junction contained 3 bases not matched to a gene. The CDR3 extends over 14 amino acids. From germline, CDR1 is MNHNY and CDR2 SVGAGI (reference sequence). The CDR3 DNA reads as TGTGCCAGCAGTCCAGCGGGAGACTACAATGAGCAGTTCTTC. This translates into CASSPAGDYNEQFF.

The CDR3 is CATSRVFLGHEQYF. The CDR3 DNA reads TGTGCCACCAGCAGAGTTTTCTTGGGCCACGAGCAGTACTTC. This rearrangement joins TRBV15 to TRBJ2-7; D is undetermined. The germline gives CDR1 LNHNV, CDR2 YYDKDF (reference sequence). This CDR3 is 14 amino acids long. The V end was cut by 1 base, the J end by 5 bases, with 12 bases between.

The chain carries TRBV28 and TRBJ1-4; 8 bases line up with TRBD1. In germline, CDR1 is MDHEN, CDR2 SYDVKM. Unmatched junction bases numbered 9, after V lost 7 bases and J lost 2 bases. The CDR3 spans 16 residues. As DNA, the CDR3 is TGTGCCAGCACCCCGACAGGGGACGCCACTAATGAAAAACTGTTTTTT. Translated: CASTPTGDATNEKLFF.

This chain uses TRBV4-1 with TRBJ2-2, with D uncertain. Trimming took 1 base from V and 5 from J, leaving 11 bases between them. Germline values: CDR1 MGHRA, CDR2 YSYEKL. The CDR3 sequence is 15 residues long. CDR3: CASSQAPGRTGELFF. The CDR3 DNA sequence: TGCGCCAGCAGCCAAGCGCCAGGTCGAACCGGGGAGCTGTTTTTT.

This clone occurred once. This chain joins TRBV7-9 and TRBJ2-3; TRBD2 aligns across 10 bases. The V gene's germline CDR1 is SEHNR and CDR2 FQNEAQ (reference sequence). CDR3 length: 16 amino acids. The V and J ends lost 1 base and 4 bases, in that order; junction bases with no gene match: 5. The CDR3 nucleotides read TGTGCCAGCAGCTTAGTCGGAGCGGGGGGGGCAGATACGCAGTATTTT. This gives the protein CASSLVGAGGADTQYF.

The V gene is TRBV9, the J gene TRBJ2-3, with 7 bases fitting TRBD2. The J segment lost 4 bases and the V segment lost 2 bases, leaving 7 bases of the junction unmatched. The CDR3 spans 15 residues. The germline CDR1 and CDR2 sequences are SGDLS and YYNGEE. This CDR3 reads CASSVGGRGADTQYF. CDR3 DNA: TGTGCCAGCAGCGTGGGCGGGAGAGGGGCAGATACGCAGTATTTT.

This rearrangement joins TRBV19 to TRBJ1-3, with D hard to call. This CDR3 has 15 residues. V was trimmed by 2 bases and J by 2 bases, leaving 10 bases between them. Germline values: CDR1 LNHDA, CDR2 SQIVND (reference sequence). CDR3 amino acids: CASSISSVPGNTIYF. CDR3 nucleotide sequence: TGTGCCAGTAGTATATCGTCAGTCCCTGGAAACACCATATATTTT.

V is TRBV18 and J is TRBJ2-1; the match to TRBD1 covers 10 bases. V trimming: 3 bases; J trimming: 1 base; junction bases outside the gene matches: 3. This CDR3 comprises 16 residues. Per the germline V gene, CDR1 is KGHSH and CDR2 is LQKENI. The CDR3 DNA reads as TGTGCCAGCTCACCTGACAGGGGGCGGTCCTACAATGAGCAGTTCTTC. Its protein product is CASSPDRGRSYNEQFF.

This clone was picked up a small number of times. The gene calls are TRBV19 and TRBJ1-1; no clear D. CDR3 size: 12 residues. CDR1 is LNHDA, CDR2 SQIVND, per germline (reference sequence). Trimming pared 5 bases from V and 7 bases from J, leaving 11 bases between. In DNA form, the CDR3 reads TGTGCCAGTAGTCCGTCGCCCTATGAAGCTTTCTTT. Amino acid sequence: CASSPSPYEAFF.

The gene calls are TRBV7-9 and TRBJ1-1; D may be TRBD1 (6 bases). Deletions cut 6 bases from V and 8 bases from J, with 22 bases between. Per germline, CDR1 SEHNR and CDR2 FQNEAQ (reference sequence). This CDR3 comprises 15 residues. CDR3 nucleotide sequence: TGTGCCAGCAGAGAGCCGGGACAACAAACGGGGGAAGCTTTCTTT. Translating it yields CASREPGQQTGEAFF. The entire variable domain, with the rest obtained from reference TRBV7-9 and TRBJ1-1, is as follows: DTGVSQNPRHKITKRGQNVTFRCDPISEHNRLYWYRQTLGQGPEFLTYFQNEAQLEKSRLLSDRFSAERPKGSFSTLEIQRTEQGDSAMYLCASREPGQQTGEAFFGQGTRLTVV.

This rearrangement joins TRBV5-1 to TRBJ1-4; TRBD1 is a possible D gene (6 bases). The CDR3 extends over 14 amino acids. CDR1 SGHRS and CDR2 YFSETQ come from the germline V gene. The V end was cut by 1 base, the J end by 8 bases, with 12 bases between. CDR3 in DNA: TGCGCCAGCAGCTTGTGGCAGGGGAACGAAAAACTGTTTTTT. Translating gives CASSLWQGNEKLFF.

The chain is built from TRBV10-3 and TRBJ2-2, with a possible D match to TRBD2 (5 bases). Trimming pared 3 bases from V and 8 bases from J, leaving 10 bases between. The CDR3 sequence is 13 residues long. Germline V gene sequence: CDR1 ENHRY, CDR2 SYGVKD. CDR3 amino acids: CAISDGGRGELFF. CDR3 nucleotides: TGTGCCATCAGTGATGGAGGAAGGGGGGAGCTGTTTTTT.

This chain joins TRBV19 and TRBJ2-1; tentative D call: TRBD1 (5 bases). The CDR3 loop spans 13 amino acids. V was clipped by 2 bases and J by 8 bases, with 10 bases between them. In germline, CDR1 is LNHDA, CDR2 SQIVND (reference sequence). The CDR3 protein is CASSIKGIDEQFF. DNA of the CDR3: TGTGCCAGTAGTATAAAGGGGATCGATGAGCAGTTCTTC.

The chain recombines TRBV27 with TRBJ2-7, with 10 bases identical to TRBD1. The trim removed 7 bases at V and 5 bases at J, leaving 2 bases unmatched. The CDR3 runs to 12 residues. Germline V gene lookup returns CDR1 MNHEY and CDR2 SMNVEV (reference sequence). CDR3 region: CASTTGGHEQYF. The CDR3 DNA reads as TGTGCCAGCACGACAGGGGGCCACGAGCAGTACTTC.

Written as DNA, the CDR3 is TGTGCCAGCAGCCAAGAAGGACTAGCGGGCACAGATACGCAGTATTTT. This sequence encodes CASSQEGLAGTDTQYF. The chain joins TRBV14 to TRBJ2-3, with 10 bases lining up with TRBD2. V shed 0 bases, J shed 1 base, and the junction held 1 base outside the gene matches. The CDR3 has 16 residues. Germline V lookup: CDR1 SGHDN, CDR2 FVKESK.

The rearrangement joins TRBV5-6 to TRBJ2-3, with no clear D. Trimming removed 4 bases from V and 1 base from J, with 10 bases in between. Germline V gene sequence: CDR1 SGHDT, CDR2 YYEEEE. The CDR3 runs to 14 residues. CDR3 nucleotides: TGTGCCAGCAGCCCCGTACAGCGCACAGATACGCAGTATTTT. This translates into CASSPVQRTDTQYF.

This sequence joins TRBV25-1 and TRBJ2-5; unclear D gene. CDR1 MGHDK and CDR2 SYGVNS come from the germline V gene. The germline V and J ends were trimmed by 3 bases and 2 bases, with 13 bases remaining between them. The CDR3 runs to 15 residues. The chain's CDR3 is CASSDWLQNQETQYF. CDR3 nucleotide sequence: TGTGCCAGCAGTGATTGGTTACAGAATCAAGAGACCCAGTACTTC.

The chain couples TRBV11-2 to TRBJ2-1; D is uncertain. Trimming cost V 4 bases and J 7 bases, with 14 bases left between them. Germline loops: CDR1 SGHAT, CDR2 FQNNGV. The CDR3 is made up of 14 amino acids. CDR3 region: CASSSPSSANEQFF. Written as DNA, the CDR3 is TGTGCCAGCAGCTCCCCTTCAAGCGCTAATGAGCAGTTCTTC.

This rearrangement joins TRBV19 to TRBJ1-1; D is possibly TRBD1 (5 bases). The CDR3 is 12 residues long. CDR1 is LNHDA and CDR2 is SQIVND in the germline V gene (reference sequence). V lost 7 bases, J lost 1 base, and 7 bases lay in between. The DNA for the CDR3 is TGTGCCAGTACTCAGGGGAACACTGAAGCTTTCTTT. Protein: CASTQGNTEAFF.

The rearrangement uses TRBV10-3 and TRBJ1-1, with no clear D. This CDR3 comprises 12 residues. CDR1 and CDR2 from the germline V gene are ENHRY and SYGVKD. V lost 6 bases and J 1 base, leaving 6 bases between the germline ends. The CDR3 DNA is TGTGCCATCAGGGCAGGGAACACTGAAGCTTTCTTT. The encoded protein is CAIRAGNTEAFF.

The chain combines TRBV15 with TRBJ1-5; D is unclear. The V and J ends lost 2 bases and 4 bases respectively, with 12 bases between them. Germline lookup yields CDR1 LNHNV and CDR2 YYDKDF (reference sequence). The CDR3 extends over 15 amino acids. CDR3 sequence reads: CATSRRPGGNQPQHF. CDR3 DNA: TGTGCCACCAGCAGACGGCCGGGAGGGAATCAGCCCCAGCATTTT.

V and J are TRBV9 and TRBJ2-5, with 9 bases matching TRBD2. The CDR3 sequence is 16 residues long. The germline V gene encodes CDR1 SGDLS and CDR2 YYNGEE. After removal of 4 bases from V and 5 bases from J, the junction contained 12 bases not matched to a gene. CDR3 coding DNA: TGTGCCAGCAGCTCCCCTATAGCGGGAGAAGTGGAGACCCAGTACTTC. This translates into CASSSPIAGEVETQYF.

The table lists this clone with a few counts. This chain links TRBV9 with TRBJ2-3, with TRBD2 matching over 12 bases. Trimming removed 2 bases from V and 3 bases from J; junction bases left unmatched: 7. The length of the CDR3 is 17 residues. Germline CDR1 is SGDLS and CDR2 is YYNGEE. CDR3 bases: TGTGCCAGCAGCGTCCAGGGACTAGCGGGTAGAACAGATACGCAGTATTTT. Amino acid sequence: CASSVQGLAGRTDTQYF.

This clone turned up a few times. The CDR3 sequence: CASSLELGTGGYIQPQHF. In DNA, the CDR3 is TGTGCCAGCAGTTTAGAACTTGGGACAGGGGGCTATATCCAGCCCCAGCATTTT. This chain joins TRBV28 and TRBJ1-5; 12 bases align to TRBD1. Germline V CDR1 and CDR2: MDHEN, SYDVKM. V lost 2 bases and J lost 7; bases outside the gene matches: 12. CDR3 length equals 18 residues.

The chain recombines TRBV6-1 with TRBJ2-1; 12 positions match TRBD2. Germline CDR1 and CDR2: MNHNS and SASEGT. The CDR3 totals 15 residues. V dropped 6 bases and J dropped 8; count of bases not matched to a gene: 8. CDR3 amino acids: CASSRLAGESHEQFF. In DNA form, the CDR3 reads TGTGCCAGCAGCCGACTAGCGGGAGAGTCCCATGAGCAGTTCTTC.

CDR3 in DNA: TGTGCCAGCAGCTTAGAACATAATGAGCAGTTCTTC. It is translated as CASSLEHNEQFF. V and J are TRBV7-9 and TRBJ2-1; D unresolved. Per the germline V gene, CDR1 is SEHNR and CDR2 is FQNEAQ (reference sequence). V shed 1 base and J shed 7 bases, with 5 bases lying between them. This CDR3 has 12 amino acids.

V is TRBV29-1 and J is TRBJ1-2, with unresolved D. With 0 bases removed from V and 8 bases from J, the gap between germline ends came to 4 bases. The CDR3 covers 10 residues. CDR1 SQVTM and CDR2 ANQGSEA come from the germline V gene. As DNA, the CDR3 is TGCAGCGTTGAAGATAGCGGCTACACCTTC. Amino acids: CSVEDSGYTF.

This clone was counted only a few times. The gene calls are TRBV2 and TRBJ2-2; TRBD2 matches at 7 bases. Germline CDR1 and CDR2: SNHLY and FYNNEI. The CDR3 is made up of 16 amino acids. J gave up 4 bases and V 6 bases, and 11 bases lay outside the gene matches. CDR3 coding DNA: TGTGCCAGCAGGCCCCTCGGCGGGAGTGGCACCGGGGAGCTGTTTTTT. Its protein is CASRPLGGSGTGELFF.

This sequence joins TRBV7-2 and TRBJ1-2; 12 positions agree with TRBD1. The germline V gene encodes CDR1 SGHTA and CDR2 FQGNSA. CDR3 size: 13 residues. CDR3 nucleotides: TGTGCTCTCCGGGGACAGGGGGCGGAGGGCTACACCTTC. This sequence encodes CALRGQGAEGYTF. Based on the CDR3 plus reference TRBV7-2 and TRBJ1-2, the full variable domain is GAGVSQSPSNKVTEKGKDVELRCDPISGHTALYWYRQSLGQGLEFLIYFQGNSAPDKSGLPSDRFSAERTGGSVSTLTIQRTQQEDSAVYLCALRGQGAEGYTFGSGTRLTVV.

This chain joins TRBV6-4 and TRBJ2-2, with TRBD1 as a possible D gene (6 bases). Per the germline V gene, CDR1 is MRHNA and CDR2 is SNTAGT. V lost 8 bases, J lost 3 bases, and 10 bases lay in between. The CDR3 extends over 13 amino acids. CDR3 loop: CASGDTDTGELFF. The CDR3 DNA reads TGTGCCAGCGGGGACACAGACACCGGGGAGCTGTTTTTT.

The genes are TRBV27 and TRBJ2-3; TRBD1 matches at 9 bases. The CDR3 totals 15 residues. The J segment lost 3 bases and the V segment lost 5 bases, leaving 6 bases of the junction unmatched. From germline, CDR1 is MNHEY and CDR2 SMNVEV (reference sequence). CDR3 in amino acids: CASSPGGQGTDTQYF. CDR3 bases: TGTGCCAGCAGTCCAGGCGGACAGGGGACAGATACGCAGTATTTT.

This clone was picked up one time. CDR3 sequence: CASSLKTAADGYTF. CDR3 DNA sequence: TGTGCCAGCAGCTTGAAGACAGCCGCTGACGGCTACACCTTC. The chain recombines TRBV5-4 with TRBJ1-2; the D gene is possibly TRBD1 (5 bases). From germline, CDR1 is SGHNT and CDR2 YYREEE (reference sequence). V lost 1 base and J 8 bases, leaving 15 bases between the germline ends. The CDR3 sequence is 14 residues long.